These 7 T cell receptor beta chains share one sample of origin, sequenced in a study of blood T cell repertoires in COVID-19. The table came from immunoSEQ multiplex PCR; TCRdb's copy has only in-frame clones and leaves some out. The sample has 150,000 to 200,000 clones; 70% to 85% are singletons. The sequenced material came from peripheral blood. These receptor sequences come from a woman older than 75 with acute or convalescent COVID-19.

This clone has only a few counts. The chain couples TRBV12-3 or TRBV12-4 to TRBJ2-3; TRBD1 might be the D (6 bases). The V and J ends lost 3 bases and 5 bases respectively, with 6 bases between them. This CDR3 contains 12 residues. CDR3 in amino acids: CASSFRGDTQYF. CDR3 sequence (DNA): TGTGCCAGCAGTTTCAGGGGAGATACGCAGTATTTT.

The V and J genes are TRBV2 and TRBJ2-2; TRBD1 is a possible D gene (6 bases). Trimming removed 4 bases from V and 4 bases from J, with 16 bases in between. This CDR3 contains 16 residues. Germline assignment: CDR1 SNHLY and CDR2 FYNNEI. CDR3 protein: CASSGTGRVPTGELFF. The CDR3 nucleotides are TGTGCCAGCAGTGGTACAGGGAGAGTACCCACCGGGGAGCTGTTTTTT.

The rearrangement links TRBV5-4 to TRBJ1-6; 8 nucleotides match TRBD1. This CDR3 is 14 amino acids long. Germline V gene lookup returns CDR1 SGHNT and CDR2 YYREEE (reference sequence). V lost 0 bases to trimming and J lost 7 bases; unmatched junction nucleotides: 0. The CDR3 loop is CASSLGQGNSPLHF. Here the CDR3 DNA reads TGTGCCAGCAGCTTGGGACAGGGGAATTCACCCCTCCACTTT.

This clone was counted once. V is TRBV5-1 and J is TRBJ2-1, with D possibly TRBD2 on 7 matching bases. The V end lost 5 bases, the J end lost 7 bases, and 19 bases lay between the germline ends. CDR1 is SGHRS and CDR2 is YFSETQ in the germline V gene. The CDR3 is 15 amino acids. The CDR3 nucleotides are TGCGCCAGCAGGCGAGGGGGGGCCTCGAAAAATGAGCAGTTCTTC. Its protein is CASRRGGASKNEQFF.

In this sample, this clone turned up a few times. The chain links TRBV10-3 to TRBJ1-5, with D hard to call. Germline V gene lookup returns CDR1 ENHRY and CDR2 SYGVKD. This CDR3 comprises 15 residues. V lost 5 bases, J lost 1 base, and 12 bases lay in between. The CDR3 bases are TGTGCCATCAGTCCGGGAGAGGTAAGCAATCAGCCCCAGCATTTT. Protein sequence: CAISPGEVSNQPQHF.

The chain combines TRBV12-3 or TRBV12-4 with TRBJ2-7, with D perhaps matching TRBD2 (5 bases). There are 12 residues in the CDR3. The ends were cut back, 3 bases at V and 6 bases at J, with 9 bases in the middle. The CDR3, as DNA: TGTGCCAGCAGTTTTGGCCGGGGCGAGCAGTACTTC. Translation gives CASSFGRGEQYF.

The CDR3 here is CASSPTMGQGAHEQYF. Written as DNA, the CDR3 is TGTGCCAGCAGCCCTACGATGGGACAGGGGGCCCACGAGCAGTACTTC. This chain uses TRBV7-2 with TRBJ2-7; 12 bases map to TRBD1. Germline trimming cut 5 bases from V and 5 bases from J; bases unmatched to any gene: 10. CDR3 length: 16 amino acids. Germline loops: CDR1 SGHTA, CDR2 FQGNSA.